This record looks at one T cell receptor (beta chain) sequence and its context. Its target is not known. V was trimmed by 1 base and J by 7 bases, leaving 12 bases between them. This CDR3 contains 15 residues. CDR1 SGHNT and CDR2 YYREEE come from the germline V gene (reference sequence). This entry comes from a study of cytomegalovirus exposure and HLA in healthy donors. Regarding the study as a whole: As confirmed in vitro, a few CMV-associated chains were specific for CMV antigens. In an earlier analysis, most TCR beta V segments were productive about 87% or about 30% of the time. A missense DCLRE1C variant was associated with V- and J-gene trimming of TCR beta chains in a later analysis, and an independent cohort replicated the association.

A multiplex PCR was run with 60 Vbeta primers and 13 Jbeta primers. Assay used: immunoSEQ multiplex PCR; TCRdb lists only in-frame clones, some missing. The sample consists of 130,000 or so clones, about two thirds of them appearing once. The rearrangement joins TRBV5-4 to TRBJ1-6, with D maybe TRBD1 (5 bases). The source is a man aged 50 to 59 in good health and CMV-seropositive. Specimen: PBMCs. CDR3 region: CASSLSQGGNSPLHF. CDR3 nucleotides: TGTGCCAGCAGCTTGTCCCAGGGTGGAAATTCACCCCTCCACTTT.